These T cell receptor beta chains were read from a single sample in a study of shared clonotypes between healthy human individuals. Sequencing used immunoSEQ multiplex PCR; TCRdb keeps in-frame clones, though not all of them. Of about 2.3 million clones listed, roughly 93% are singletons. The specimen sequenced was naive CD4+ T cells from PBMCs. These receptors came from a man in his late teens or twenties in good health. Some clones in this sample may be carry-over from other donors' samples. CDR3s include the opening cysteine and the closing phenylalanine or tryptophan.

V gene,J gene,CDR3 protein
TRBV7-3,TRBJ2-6,CASSRGGPVANVLTF
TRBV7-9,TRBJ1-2,CASSLAVGQGKRGGYTF
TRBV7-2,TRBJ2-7,CASSPRGGRLQYF
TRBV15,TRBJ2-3,CATSSGTDTQYF
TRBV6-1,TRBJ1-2,CASSEVVTQIYGYTF
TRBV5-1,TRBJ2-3,CASSLPGDTQYF
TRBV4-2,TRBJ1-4,CASSQDMGQGREKLFF
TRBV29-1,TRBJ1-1,CSVEKTLNTEAFF
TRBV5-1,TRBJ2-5,CASRLSGTETQYF
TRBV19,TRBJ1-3,CASSSSDRGAGNTIYF
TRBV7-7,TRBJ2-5,CASSFGLASQETQYF
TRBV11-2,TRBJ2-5,CASSPTTQETQYF
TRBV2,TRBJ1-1,CASSERTVEAFF
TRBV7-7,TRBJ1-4,CASTPGLGGSEKLFF
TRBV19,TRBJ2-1,CASSSLHFGRAYGGTEQFF
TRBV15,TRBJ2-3,CATSRNSLGQGDTQYF
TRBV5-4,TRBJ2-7,CASSRGTPSYEQYF
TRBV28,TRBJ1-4,CASSSQGEANEKLFF
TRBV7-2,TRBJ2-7,CASSPGGASAAYEQYF
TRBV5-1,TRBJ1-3,CASSLIAGPSGNTIYF
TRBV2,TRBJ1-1,CASSGGRVGLPAFF
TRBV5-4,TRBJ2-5,CASSHQGVQETQYF
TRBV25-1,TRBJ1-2,CASSGVVTGGGYTF
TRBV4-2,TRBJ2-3,CASSQDWRGGDTQYF
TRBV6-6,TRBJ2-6,CASSSADRGLVLTF
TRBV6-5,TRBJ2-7,CASGRSSYEQYF
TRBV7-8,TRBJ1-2,CASSLVIGTYGYTF
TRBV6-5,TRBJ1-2,CASRDPTTGAYGYTF
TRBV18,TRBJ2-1,CASSPQGAAYNEQFF
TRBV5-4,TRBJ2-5,CASSLVAAQETQYF
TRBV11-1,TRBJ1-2,CASSQFRDGGYYGYTF